This T cell receptor beta chain derives from a study of OX40 agonist ivuxolimab in advanced cancers. The assay was immunoSEQ multiplex PCR, and TCRdb's table has in-frame clones only and misses some. The data hold fewer than 85,000 clones, with 65% to 90% observed a single time. This clone was seen a single time. The material sequenced was CD4+ or CD8+ T cells sorted from blood, taken in a trial of the OX40 agonist ivuxolimab. This clonotype was sampled from an adult with an advanced solid tumor such as melanoma, head and neck, liver or kidney cancer.

In nucleotides, the CDR3 is TGTGCCATCAGTGAGTCGACAGGGAGCTCCTATAATTCACCCCTCCACTTT. Its translation: CAISESTGSSYNSPLHF. The V call is TRBV10-3, the J call TRBJ1-6, with TRBD1 matching 7 bases. Germline-derived CDR1 and CDR2 are ENHRY and SYGVKD. This CDR3 is 17 amino acids long. V lost 0 bases, J lost 0 bases, and 2 bases stayed unmatched.